Below, one T cell receptor beta chain is given with its context. The antigen remains unidentified. This sample was taken from a study of CD8 T cells in Susac syndrome. Study-level findings and limits: The study recognized that the number of individuals in its TCR sequencing and HLA analysis was relatively small.

TEMRA cells were enriched by FACS, and CD4+ and CD8+ T cells were negatively isolated. The CDR3 covers 17 residues. The V gene's germline CDR1 is SGHVS and CDR2 FQNEAQ. V lost 5 bases, J lost 5 bases, and 12 bases stayed unmatched. The RNA input was roughly 0.45 to 1 ug, and it was reverse transcribed with random hexamers. One entry per CDR3 protein, called by TCRdb with MiXCR from the immunoSEQ multiplex PCR reads. The table includes hundreds of thousands of distinct CDR3 sequences, over 90% detected once. The source of this sequence is a human donor with Susac syndrome. The sample comprised CD4+ T cells from PBMCs. The genes are TRBV7-8 and TRBJ2-5, with 12 bases identical to TRBD1. CDR3 bases: TGTGCCAGCAGCCCGGGACAGGGGGCCGAAATCTGGGAGACCCAGTACTTC. Residues: CASSPGQGAEIWETQYF.